This T cell receptor (beta chain) was recorded in a study of T cells in Graves' hyperthyroidism and ophthalmopathy. Study in general: Any treatment followed the collection of peripheral blood at initial diagnosis.

Ahead of any ophthalmopathy symptoms, the blood sample was obtained at the first diagnosis of hyperthyroidism. The PBMCs were sourced from fresh peripheral blood (around 10 ml). RNA transcripts yielded amplified TCR beta CDR3 regions. The HTBI primer set served for first-round RT-PCR of the TCR CDR3. TCRdb independently ran MiXCR on the multiplex PCR reads; one entry per CDR3 protein. Found here are fewer than 450,000 distinct CDR3 sequences, approximately 17% of them singletons; the top ten hold 30% to 40%. The V gene's germline CDR1 is SGHVS and CDR2 FQNEAQ. Trimming pared 5 bases from V and 1 base from J, leaving 8 bases between. The CDR3 loop spans 14 amino acids. This clonotype was seen many times.

The chain combines TRBV7-8 with TRBJ1-4; D unclear. The sequencing sample was made of blood. This TCR derives from a woman between 25 and 40 years old with Graves' hyperthyroidism that later progressed to Graves' ophthalmopathy. The CDR3 sequence: CASSVPITNEKLFF. The CDR3 DNA is TGTGCCAGCAGCGTTCCCATAACTAATGAAAAACTGTTTTTT.